The entry that follows covers one T cell receptor (beta chain) sequence. Its specific antigen is unknown. No base quality values were provided; no much bigger clone lies one nucleotide off. The data were obtained in a study of blood T cell repertoires in COVID-19 (dated by TCRdb to about 2020). At the level of the whole study: The collaborator samples originated in the United States, Italy and Spain and spanned the acute and convalescent phases of COVID-19. The prospective study material was composed of cDNA or gDNA derived from T cells, B-cell-depleted T cells, or PBMCs. The dataset comprised deeply sampled blood TCRbeta repertoires from subjects exposed to, actively infected with, or recovered from COVID-19. A freely available public database, intended as a resource for researchers studying the immune response to SARS-CoV-2, is where the repertoires were released. The samples were drawn from the first 160 participants of the ongoing ImmuneRACE study and from more than 1,000 subjects provided by 6 global collaborators. The sample metadata nearly always contained a de-identified subject ID, COVID-19 status, age in years and sex. Where available, HLA class I and class II types were taken from metadata supplied by the sample provider and were not determined by assay-based typing.

V loses 5 bases, J loses 5 bases, and the germline ends lie 11 bases apart. Counted from cysteine to phenylalanine, this CDR3 has 13 amino acids. The sequence is cut down to CDR3 DNA, 39 bases in frame from base 1. Per the germline V gene, MNHNS is the CDR1 and SASEGT is the CDR2. The collaborating institutions used their own protocols to collect whole blood in K2EDTA tubes. For TCRbeta analysis, collaborators shipped samples as frozen whole blood, isolated PBMCs, or DNA extracted from either of those sample types. What the authors observed across the whole study: Clinical and demographic metadata were provided uncurated, with the amount varying by source and participant.

The immunoSEQ Assay, a bias-controlled multiplex PCR, was used to amplify TCRbeta CDR3 regions from genomic DNA. The original methods were these. Within the assay, amplification of reference gene primers was used to estimate how many nucleated cells each sample contained. Sequence reads were collapsed and filtered to measure the absolute abundance of every unique TCRbeta CDR3 rearrangement. For each sample, productive Simpson clonality was calculated as the square root of Simpson's diversity index across productive rearrangements. In TCRdb, the immuneACCESS table is reduced to in-frame sequences with V and J assigned. These tables do not hold every clone; where another copy was compared, an unresolved V gene accounts for under half, and the others remain unexplained. V and J calls and clone size come straight from that table; D and trimming were deduced from the DNA. The table for this sample lists 60,000 to 65,000 clones; roughly 84% of them were counted only once. The top ten clones comprise about 20% of the sample.

The TCR was taken from an elderly woman with active or convalescent COVID-19. Here the chain combines TRBV6-1 and TRBJ2-3; there is no confident call for the D gene. The source material was peripheral blood. The DNA sequence is TGTGCCAGCAGTTCTACCTATGGAGATACGCAGTATTTT. It is translated as CASSSTYGDTQYF.